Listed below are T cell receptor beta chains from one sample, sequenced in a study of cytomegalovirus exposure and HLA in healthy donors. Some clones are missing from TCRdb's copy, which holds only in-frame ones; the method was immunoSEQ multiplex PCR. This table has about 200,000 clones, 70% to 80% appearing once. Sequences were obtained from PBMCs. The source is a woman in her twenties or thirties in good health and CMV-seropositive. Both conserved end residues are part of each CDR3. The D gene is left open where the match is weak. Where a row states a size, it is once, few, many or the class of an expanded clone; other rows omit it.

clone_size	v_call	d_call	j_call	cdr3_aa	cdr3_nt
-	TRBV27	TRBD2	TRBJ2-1	CASSPGTSGVYNEQFF	TGTGCCAGCAGTCCTGGGACTAGCGGCGTCTACAATGAGCAGTTCTTC
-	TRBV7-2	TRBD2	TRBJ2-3	CASSLVAGGTDTQYF	TGTGCCAGCAGCTTAGTAGCGGGGGGTACAGATACGCAGTATTTT
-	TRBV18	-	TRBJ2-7	CASSPDPGTYEQYF	TGTGCCAGCTCACCAGATCCGGGGACCTACGAGCAGTACTTC
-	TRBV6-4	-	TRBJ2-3	CASSPEGTSTDTQYF	TGTGCCAGCAGTCCCGAGGGGACAAGCACAGATACGCAGTATTTT
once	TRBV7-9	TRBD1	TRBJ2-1	CASSRTGAHEQFF	TGTGCCAGCAGCCGGACAGGGGCCCATGAGCAGTTCTTC
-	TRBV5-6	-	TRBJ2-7	CASSLAQTRLLRYEQYF	TGTGCCAGCAGCTTGGCCCAGACTAGACTCTTGCGGTACGAGCAGTACTTC
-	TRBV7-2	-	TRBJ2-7	CASSPFRGPTYEQYF	TGTGCCAGCAGCCCCTTTAGGGGCCCAACCTACGAGCAGTACTTC
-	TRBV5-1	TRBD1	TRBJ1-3	CASSLEGTGSGNTIYF	TGCGCCAGCAGCTTGGAAGGGACAGGGTCTGGAAACACCATATATTTT
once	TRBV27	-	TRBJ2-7	CASGYGTASYEQYF	TGTGCCAGCGGCTATGGGACTGCCTCCTACGAGCAGTACTTC
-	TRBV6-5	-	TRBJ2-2	CASSYRGPWAGELFF	TGTGCCAGCAGTTACCGAGGCCCGTGGGCCGGGGAGCTGTTTTTT
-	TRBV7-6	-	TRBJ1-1	CASSSDRLQEAFF	TGTGCCAGCAGCTCCGACAGGCTACAAGAAGCTTTCTTT
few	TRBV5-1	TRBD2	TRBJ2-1	CASSPTSGGASYNEQFF	TGCGCCAGCAGCCCCACTAGCGGGGGGGCCTCCTACAATGAGCAGTTCTTC
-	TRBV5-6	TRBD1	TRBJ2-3	CASSFNRGSTDTQYF	TGTGCCAGCAGCTTCAACAGGGGTAGCACAGATACGCAGTATTTT
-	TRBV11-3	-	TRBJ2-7	CASSLTGATEQYF	TGTGCCAGCAGCTTAACGGGAGCCACCGAGCAGTACTTC
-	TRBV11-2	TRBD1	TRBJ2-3	CASSVTGTGPDTQYF	TGTGCCAGCAGCGTGACCGGGACAGGTCCTGATACGCAGTATTTT
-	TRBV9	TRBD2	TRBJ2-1	CASSVGGLAGDEQFF	TGTGCCAGCAGCGTAGGGGGACTAGCGGGCGATGAGCAGTTCTTC
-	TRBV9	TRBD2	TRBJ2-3	CASSAAGGPGTQYF	TGTGCCAGCAGCGCAGCGGGGGGGCCTGGTACGCAGTATTTT
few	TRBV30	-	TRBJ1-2	CAWSVSGGTNYGYTF	TGTGCCTGGAGTGTCTCTGGGGGCACTAACTATGGCTACACCTTC
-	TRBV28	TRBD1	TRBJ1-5	CASSSPDRVYQPQHF	TGTGCCAGCAGTTCGCCCGACAGGGTATACCAGCCCCAGCATTTT
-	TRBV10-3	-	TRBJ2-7	CAIRVDSYEQYF	TGTGCCATCAGGGTCGACAGCTACGAGCAGTACTTC
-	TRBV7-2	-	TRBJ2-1	CASSLHYPTSSYNEQFF	TGTGCCAGCAGCTTACACTACCCAACGAGCTCCTACAATGAGCAGTTCTTC
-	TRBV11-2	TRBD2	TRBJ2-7	CASSLVGGGPYEQYF	TGTGCCAGCAGCTTAGTGGGGGGAGGGCCCTACGAGCAGTACTTC
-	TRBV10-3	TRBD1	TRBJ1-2	CAISESEQGARGYTF	TGTGCCATCAGTGAGTCCGAACAGGGGGCGCGGGGCTACACCTTC
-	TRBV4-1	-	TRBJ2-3	CASSQVLGDTQYF	TGCGCCAGCAGCCAAGTACTAGGGGATACGCAGTATTTT
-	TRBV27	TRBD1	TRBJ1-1	CASSITGGIVEEAFF	TGTGCCAGCAGTATTACAGGGGGAATCGTCGAGGAAGCTTTCTTT
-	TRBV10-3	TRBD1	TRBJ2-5	CATRDRQETQYF	TGTGCCACACGGGACAGACAAGAGACCCAGTACTTC
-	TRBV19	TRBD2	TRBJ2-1	CASSIDGTSGTSSYNEQFF	TGTGCCAGTAGTATAGATGGGACTAGCGGGACGAGCTCCTACAATGAGCAGTTCTTC
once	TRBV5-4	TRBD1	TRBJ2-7	CASSATGVYEQYF	TGTGCCAGCAGCGCCACAGGGGTGTACGAGCAGTACTTC
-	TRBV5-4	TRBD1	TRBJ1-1	CASSRWLTGGAMNTEAFF	TGTGCCAGCAGCCGTTGGTTGACAGGGGGAGCCATGAACACTGAAGCTTTCTTT
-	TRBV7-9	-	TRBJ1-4	CASSFEVSRTNEKLFF	TGTGCCAGCAGCTTCGAGGTTTCGCGTACTAATGAAAAACTGTTTTTT
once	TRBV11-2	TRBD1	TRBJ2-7	CASRRDRYILEQYF	TGTGCCAGCAGGAGGGACAGGTACATACTCGAGCAGTACTTC
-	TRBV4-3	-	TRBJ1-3	CASSQGAGSGNTIYF	TGCGCCAGCAGCCAAGGCGCAGGCTCTGGAAACACCATATATTTT
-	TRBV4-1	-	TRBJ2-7	CASSQDHGLYEQYF	TGCGCCAGCAGCCAAGACCACGGACTCTACGAGCAGTACTTC
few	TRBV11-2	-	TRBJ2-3	CASSLRLHTDTQYF	TGTGCCAGCAGCTTGAGACTACACACAGATACGCAGTATTTT
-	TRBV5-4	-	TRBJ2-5	CASSLRQNQETQYF	TGTGCCAGCAGCTTAAGACAGAACCAAGAGACCCAGTACTTC
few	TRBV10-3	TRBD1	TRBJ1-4	CAISESQGATNEKLFF	TGTGCCATCAGTGAGTCGCAGGGGGCAACTAATGAAAAACTGTTTTTT
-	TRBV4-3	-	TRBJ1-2	CASSQEGGRGYGYTF	TGCGCCAGCAGCCAAGAGGGGGGGAGAGGGTATGGCTACACCTTC
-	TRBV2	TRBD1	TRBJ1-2	CASTAEGGQPYGYTF	TGTGCCAGCACCGCCGAGGGGGGACAGCCCTATGGCTACACCTTC
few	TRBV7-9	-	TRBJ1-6	CASSLNRSPLHF	TGTGCCAGCAGCTTAAATCGTTCACCCCTCCACTTT
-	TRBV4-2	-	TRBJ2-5	CASSQTGEEETQYF	TGTGCCAGCAGCCAGACCGGGGAAGAGGAGACCCAGTACTTC
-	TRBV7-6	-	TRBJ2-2	CASSFSGLLYPNTGELFF	TGTGCCAGCAGCTTCTCGGGACTCCTCTACCCGAACACCGGGGAGCTGTTTTTT
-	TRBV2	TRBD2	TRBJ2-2	CASRPRAGDGELFF	TGTGCCAGCAGGCCGAGAGCGGGGGACGGGGAGCTGTTTTTT
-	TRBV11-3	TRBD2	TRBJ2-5	CASSLGNPGLAGGTETQYF	TGTGCCAGCAGCTTAGGGAACCCGGGACTAGCGGGAGGAACAGAGACCCAGTACTTC
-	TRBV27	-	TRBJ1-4	CASSLRYLEGDEKLFF	TGTGCCAGCAGTTTACGTTATTTGGAAGGGGATGAAAAACTGTTTTTT
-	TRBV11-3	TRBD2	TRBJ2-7	CASSPYREVHGQYF	TGTGCCAGCAGCCCATATCGGGAGGTCCACGGGCAGTACTTC
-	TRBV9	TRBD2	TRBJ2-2	CASSASGRHTGELFF	TGTGCCAGCAGCGCTAGCGGGAGACACACCGGGGAGCTGTTTTTT
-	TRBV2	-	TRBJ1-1	CASTNEGNTEAFF	TGTGCCAGCACTAACGAGGGGAACACTGAAGCTTTCTTT
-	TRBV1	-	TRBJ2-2	CTSSQDKSTGELFF	TGCACCAGCAGCCAGGACAAAAGTACCGGGGAGCTGTTTTTT
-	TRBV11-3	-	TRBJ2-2	CASRPRGNTGELFF	TGTGCCAGCAGGCCTAGGGGGAACACCGGGGAGCTGTTTTTT
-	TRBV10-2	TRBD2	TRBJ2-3	CAWGAGDRDTQYF	TGCGCTTGGGGAGCGGGAGACCGAGATACGCAGTATTTT
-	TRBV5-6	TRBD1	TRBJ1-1	CASTLGQGAFTEAFF	TGTGCCAGCACCTTAGGACAGGGGGCGTTCACTGAAGCTTTCTTT
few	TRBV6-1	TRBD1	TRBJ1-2	CASTLDRALSYTF	TGTGCCAGCACTCTGGACAGGGCTTTGAGCTACACCTTC
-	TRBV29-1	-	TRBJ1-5	CSSEGRGGQPQHF	TGCAGCTCCGAGGGCAGGGGTGGTCAGCCCCAGCATTTT